This record concerns one T cell receptor beta chain sequence. The data are from a study of blood T cell repertoires in COVID-19. Turning to the study itself: The origin of the acute and convalescent COVID-19 samples was the United States, Italy and Spain. Sources were T cells, B-cell-depleted T cells, or PBMCs; the material itself was cDNA or gDNA.

Original processing methods: Using reference gene primer amplification, nucleated cell counts were estimated. Clones were read by immunoSEQ multiplex PCR, and TCRdb kept only the in-frame ones, dropping some. V and J calls and clone size are given by that table; D and trimming were obtained from the DNA. The table has approximately 100,000 clones, around 86% seen once. Trimming took off 4 bases at V and 5 bases at J, with 15 bases between the two ends. CDR3 length equals 16 residues. CDR1 is SGHNT and CDR2 is YENEEA in the germline V gene. Sequencing was performed on peripheral blood. The V and J genes are TRBV11-3 and TRBJ1-6; no firm D call. The clonotype originates from a woman older than 75 with active or convalescent COVID-19. The DNA of the CDR3 is TGTGCCAGCAGCTCCCCCCGCCCGCACAATAATTCACCCCTCCACTTT. It specifies CASSSPRPHNNSPLHF.